The clone carrying this T cell receptor (beta chain) was seen only a few times. The data stem from a study of T-cell reconstitution after alpha-beta-depleted transplantation in children. The length of the CDR3 is 16 residues. V was cut by 1 base and J by 6 bases, with 16 bases left in between. Library preparation (for TCRbeta) was performed with unique molecular identifiers. TCRdb redid the calling of the PCR reads with MiXCR, one entry per CDR3 protein. The table records 600,000 to 700,000 distinct CDR3 sequences, 15% to 20% of them present only once. The V gene is TRBV12-3 or TRBV12-4, the J gene TRBJ2-4; D is perhaps TRBD2 (6 bases). This TCR derives from a human donor who donated a stem cell graft to a child with acute myeloid leukemia. Specimen: PBMCs from the stem cell graft donor, collected from the stem cell graft. As DNA, the CDR3 is TGTGCCAGCAGTTTAGAAGCAGGTCTGGGAGGAAACATTCAGTACTTC. Translated, it gives CASSLEAGLGGNIQYF.